These 19 T cell receptor beta chains were sequenced from one sample in a study of blood T cell repertoires in COVID-19 (dated by TCRdb to 2019 to 2021). Library preparation was by the immunoSEQ multiplex PCR assay. TCRdb retrieved this table from immuneACCESS and kept in-frame rearrangements only. Not all clones are present; in checked studies, unresolved V genes account for under half, and no reason is known for the remainder. In this sample the table shows 400,000 or so clones, less than 95% of which occur a single time. The top ten hold under 0.7% of the sample. Sequencing was performed on PBMCs or T cells enriched from blood (not recorded which). The receptors were gathered from a man between 18 and 35 years old who had recovered from COVID-19.

The rearrangement links TRBV3-1 (or the pseudogene TRBV3-2) to TRBJ2-1, with TRBD2 matching over 14 bases. In germline, CDR1 is LGHDT, CDR2 YNNKEL (reference sequence). This CDR3 region has 22 residues. V lost 4 bases and J lost 9; bases outside the gene matches: 26. The CDR3 sequence is CASSLEVDGTSGSDYIWGEQFF. The DNA for the CDR3 is TGTGCCAGCAGCCTCGAGGTGGACGGGACTAGCGGGAGCGACTACATCTGGGGTGAGCAGTTCTTC.

This clone has a handful of counts. J is TRBJ2-1 and V is TRBV6-5; TRBD2 agrees at 9 bases. V was pared by 2 bases and J by 7 bases, with 9 bases of the junction left unmatched. This CDR3 is built from 16 residues. Germline V gene sequence: CDR1 MNHEY, CDR2 SVGAGI. CDR3 amino acids: CASSYRLAGPGNEQFF. The CDR3 DNA reads TGTGCCAGCAGTTACCGCCTAGCGGGACCTGGGAATGAGCAGTTCTTC.

This clone was observed a single time. V is TRBV7-9 and J is TRBJ2-7; no definite D call. V lost 0 bases to trimming and J lost 0 bases, with 9 bases between them. Germline V gene data show CDR1 as SEHNR and CDR2 as FQNEAQ (reference sequence). The length of the CDR3 is 15 residues. CDR3 DNA: TGTGCCAGCAGCTTAGCGTTAACAGCCTCCTACGAGCAGTACTTC. Translated: CASSLALTASYEQYF.

V gene TRBV19 combines with J gene TRBJ1-5; D is possibly TRBD1 (6 bases). The CDR3 totals 13 residues. The V gene's germline CDR1 is LNHDA and CDR2 SQIVND (reference sequence). Trimming left V 8 bases short and J 3 bases short, with 11 bases between. CDR3 in amino acids: CASGDKNNQPQHF. In nucleotides, the CDR3 is TGTGCCAGTGGGGACAAAAACAATCAGCCCCAGCATTTT.

This CDR3 reads CASSLGTESYQPQHF. The CDR3 bases are TGCGCCAGCAGCCTAGGGACAGAGTCTTATCAGCCCCAGCATTTT. V usage is TRBV5-1 and J usage is TRBJ1-5; 7 bases are shared with TRBD1. The length of the CDR3 is 15 residues. CDR1 is SGHRS, CDR2 YFSETQ, per germline. Trimming removed 4 bases from V and 5 bases from J; junction bases left unmatched: 9.

The V call is TRBV28, the J call TRBJ2-2, with D unclear. There are 12 residues in the CDR3. V was shortened by 2 bases and J by 13 bases, with 11 bases between the two germline ends. Per germline, CDR1 MDHEN and CDR2 SYDVKM. In nucleotides, the CDR3 is TGTGCCAGCAGTTTACCGCTCACGGGGCTGTTTTTT. Amino acid sequence: CASSLPLTGLFF.

The chain uses TRBV3-1 (or the pseudogene TRBV3-2) and TRBJ2-7; tentative D call: TRBD1 (5 bases). The CDR3 length is 15 residues. CDR1 and CDR2 (germline): LGHDT, YNNKEL (reference sequence). Trimming took off 3 bases at V and 4 bases at J, with 16 bases between the two ends. CDR3 sequence reads: CASSHNSDMSYEQYF. CDR3 DNA: TGTGCCAGCAGCCACAATTCGGACATGTCGTACGAGCAGTACTTC.

The chain is built from TRBV7-8 and TRBJ1-2; D unclear. Per the germline V gene, CDR1 is SGHVS and CDR2 is FQNEAQ. CDR3 length: 15 residues. V gave up 7 bases and J gave up 6 bases, with 21 bases separating them. The CDR3 loop reads CASTRLDGGNDGYTF. CDR3 DNA: TGTGCCAGCACGCGATTGGACGGCGGGAACGATGGCTACACCTTC.

This chain joins TRBV28 and TRBJ1-1, with TRBD1 identical over 8 bases. V lost 6 bases to trimming and J lost 5 bases; unmatched junction nucleotides: 8. CDR1 MDHEN and CDR2 SYDVKM come from the germline V gene. The length of the CDR3 is 14 residues. As DNA, the CDR3 is TGTGCCAGCAGACTAAACTACAGGGGGACTGAAGCTTTCTTT. It codes for CASRLNYRGTEAFF.

This clone was observed a handful of times. This chain connects TRBV5-6 to TRBJ1-1; 8 nucleotides agree with TRBD1. The CDR3 has 14 amino acids. V shed 3 bases and J 3 bases; nucleotides not matched to a gene: 4. Germline lookup yields CDR1 SGHDT and CDR2 YYEEEE. The CDR3 is CASSSGQGHTEAFF. For the CDR3, the DNA is TGTGCCAGCAGCTCCGGACAGGGACACACTGAAGCTTTCTTT.

The V call is TRBV19, the J call TRBJ1-2; unclear D gene. V lost 5 bases and J 0 bases, leaving 7 bases between the germline ends. This CDR3 is built from 13 residues. Germline CDR1 reads LNHDA; CDR2 reads SQIVND (reference sequence). Here the CDR3 DNA reads TGTGCCAGTAGTCCGCGGGCTAACTATGGCTACACCTTC. This encodes CASSPRANYGYTF.

This clone was recorded a few times. The gene calls are TRBV18 and TRBJ1-2; 10 bases are a match to TRBD1. With 6 bases clipped from V and 6 bases from J, the junction kept 10 bases outside the gene matches. CDR3 length: 15 residues. Germline CDR1 KGHSH, CDR2 LQKENI. The CDR3 protein is CASSSGTGVFDGYTF. The CDR3, as DNA: TGTGCCAGCTCCTCGGGGACAGGGGTTTTCGATGGCTACACCTTC.

On this clone itself: Other nucleotide sequences from this sample produce the same CDR3. This chain joins TRBV2 and TRBJ1-5; 9 nucleotides agree with TRBD1. This CDR3 has 13 residues. Trimming took 6 bases from V and 4 from J; bases not matched to a gene: 1. CDR1 and CDR2 (germline): SNHLY, FYNNEI. The CDR3 nucleotides read TGTGCCAGCAGAGGGACAGGGAATCAGCCCCAGCATTTT. Amino acid sequence: CASRGTGNQPQHF.

The chain joins TRBV27 to TRBJ1-3, with 7 bases that match TRBD1. V gave up 6 bases and J gave up 1 base; unmatched junction bases: 3. The CDR3 spans 14 residues. The germline V gene encodes CDR1 MNHEY and CDR2 SMNVEV (reference sequence). For the CDR3, the DNA is TGTGCCAGCAGGATGACAGGGTCTGGAAACACCATATATTTT. Translation: CASRMTGSGNTIYF.

The chain combines TRBV6-1 with TRBJ2-1; 9 bases fit TRBD2. The V segment lost 0 bases and the J segment 7 bases; nucleotides outside the gene matches: 16. Germline V CDR1 and CDR2: MNHNS, SASEGT. CDR3 length: 19 residues. The CDR3 spells CASSEAIRSREGLSNEQFF. CDR3 sequence (DNA): TGTGCCAGCAGTGAAGCGATCAGATCGCGGGAGGGCCTTAGTAATGAGCAGTTCTTC.

A remark on this clone: One end of the junction is discordant with germline, which a read error may explain. This chain links TRBV18 with TRBJ2-1; D is unclear. From germline, CDR1 is KGHSH and CDR2 LQKENI. CDR3 length equals 15 residues. In DNA, the CDR3 is TGTGCCAGCTCCCCACTTCCGGGTCGCTACAATGAGCAGTTCTTC. Protein product: CASSPLPGRYNEQFF. The full variable domain, rest sourced from reference TRBV18 and TRBJ2-1, is NAGVMQNPRHLVRRRGQEARLRCSPMKGHSHVYWYRQLPEEGLKFMVYLQKENIIDESGMPKERFSAEFPKEGPSILRIQQVVRGDSAAYFCASSPLPGRYNEQFFGPGTRLTVL.

J is TRBJ1-4 and V is TRBV6-4, with 7 positions matching TRBD1. This CDR3 is built from 14 residues. V lost 6 bases, J lost 7 bases, and 8 bases stayed unmatched. The germline gives CDR1 MRHNA, CDR2 SNTAGT. This CDR3 is CASSLTGNGEKLFF. DNA of the CDR3: TGTGCCAGCAGCCTGACAGGGAACGGTGAAAAACTGTTTTTT.

V usage is TRBV18 and J usage is TRBJ1-1, with D possibly TRBD1 on 6 matching bases. The CDR3 covers 15 residues. CDR1 is KGHSH and CDR2 is LQKENI in the germline V gene. Trimming stripped 3 bases from V and 3 bases from J, with 14 bases between. The CDR3 sequence is CASSPAFTGYTEAFF. The CDR3 bases are TGTGCCAGCTCACCGGCCTTTACAGGGTACACTGAAGCTTTCTTT.

This clone came up a few times. The chain recombines TRBV5-4 with TRBJ1-1; tentatively, D is TRBD1 (5 bases). The V and J ends lost 5 bases and 2 bases respectively, with 16 bases between them. This CDR3 has 15 residues. Germline lookup yields CDR1 SGHNT and CDR2 YYREEE (reference sequence). CDR3 nucleotide sequence: TGTGCCAGCAGGACGAGACGGGGGTTAAACACTGAAGCTTTCTTT. Translating gives CASRTRRGLNTEAFF.